This T cell receptor (beta chain) comes out of a study of shared clonotypes between healthy human individuals. Sequencing was performed with immunoSEQ multiplex PCR; in TCRdb, only in-frame clones are kept and a portion is missing. Here the sample spans some 2,100,000 clones, roughly 91% being singletons. Positively selected for CCR7, the CD45RO-negative cells used as naive CD8 cells excluded terminally differentiated effector memory CD45RA+ cells. V lost 5 bases, J lost 3 bases, and 13 bases lay in between. Germline V gene lookup returns CDR1 LNHDA and CDR2 SQIVND (reference sequence). CDR3 length: 15 residues.

This chain links TRBV19 with TRBJ1-4; TRBD1 is a possible D gene (6 bases). This TCR derives from a man between 18 and 29 years old in good health. Some clones in this sample may be carry-over from other donors' samples. The sample comprised naive CD8+ T cells from PBMCs. The DNA for the CDR3 is TGTGCCAGTAGTTTCCGACAGGCCCCTAATGAAAAACTGTTTTTT. Translation gives CASSFRQAPNEKLFF. The variable domain in full, completed from reference TRBV19 and TRBJ1-4, reads DGGITQSPKYLFRKEGQNVTLSCEQNLNHDAMYWYRQDPGQGLRLIYYSQIVNDFQKGDIAEGYSVSREKKESFPLTVTSAQKNPTAFYLCASSFRQAPNEKLFFGSGTQLSVL.